Presented here are 13 T cell receptor beta chains from one specimen sequenced in a study of cytomegalovirus exposure and HLA in healthy donors. Primers included in the PCR were 60 Vbeta and 13 Jbeta primers. TCRdb keeps only in-frame clones here, not all; method: immunoSEQ multiplex PCR. The sample holds roughly 88,000 clones, roughly 70% seen once. The sequencing sample was made of PBMCs. The receptors derive from a man over 45 in good health and CMV-seronegative.

The table lists this clone with a few counts. The J gene is TRBJ2-3, the V gene TRBV4-2; TRBD2 agrees at 10 bases. Unmatched junction bases numbered 3, after V lost 1 base and J lost 5 bases. The CDR3 spans 15 residues. Germline assignment: CDR1 LGHNA and CDR2 YNFKEQ. The CDR3 sequence: CASSQAGLAEDTQYF. In DNA, the CDR3 is TGTGCCAGCAGCCAAGCCGGACTAGCGGAAGATACGCAGTATTTT.

The chain recombines TRBV30 with TRBJ2-5; 8 positions match TRBD2. V shed 1 base, J shed 4 bases, and the junction held 17 bases outside the gene matches. The CDR3 is 18 residues long. Germline-derived CDR1 and CDR2 are GTSNPN and SVGIG (reference sequence). DNA of the CDR3: TGTGCCTGGAGTGGCCTCCTCGGGGGGGCGGTTACAGCAGAGACCCAGTACTTC. It translates to CAWSGLLGGAVTAETQYF.

The rearrangement uses TRBV19 and TRBJ1-2; the match to TRBD1 covers 7 bases. This CDR3 comprises 12 residues. Trimming cost V 7 bases and J 5 bases; bases outside gene matches: 4. Germline CDR1 and CDR2: LNHDA and SQIVND (reference sequence). CDR3 region: CASKATGYGYTF. CDR3 nucleotides: TGTGCCAGTAAGGCGACAGGGTATGGCTACACCTTC.

A note on this clone: It may be a read error: a sequence one base away is much more abundant. The rearrangement uses TRBV4-2 and TRBJ2-3; 9 bases align to TRBD2. This CDR3 contains 16 residues. Trimming removed 0 bases from V and 6 bases from J; junction bases left unmatched: 7. Per the germline V gene, CDR1 is LGHNA and CDR2 is YNFKEQ. The CDR3 DNA reads TGTGCCAGCAGCCAAGATGGGGCTAGCGGGGTTGATACGCAGTATTTT. Translation gives CASSQDGASGVDTQYF.

The J gene is TRBJ1-2, the V gene TRBV28; D is ambiguous. In germline, CDR1 is MDHEN, CDR2 SYDVKM. Trimming left V 7 bases short and J 1 base short, with 13 bases between. The CDR3 spans 14 residues. The CDR3 region has the DNA TGTGCCAGCAACAACCCGCTTTTTAACTATGGCTACACCTTC. It encodes CASNNPLFNYGYTF.

The chain uses TRBV4-1 and TRBJ2-2, with a tentative D call TRBD2 (5 bases). The V gene lost 0 bases and the J gene lost 7 bases, with 12 bases spanning the gap. The CDR3 consists of 15 residues. Germline CDR1 MGHRA, CDR2 YSYEKL. In DNA form, the CDR3 reads TGCGCCAGCAGCCAAGAACTAGGGTTCGGCGGGGAGCTGTTTTTT. Its translation: CASSQELGFGGELFF.

The rearrangement uses TRBV4-3 and TRBJ2-1; a weak D match, TRBD2 (6 bases). This CDR3 is 16 amino acids long. V was pared by 1 base and J by 8 bases, with 18 bases between. Germline CDR1 reads LGHNA; CDR2 reads YSLEER. The CDR3 reads CASSQGFPGEDDEQFF. The DNA of the CDR3 is TGCGCCAGCAGCCAAGGGTTTCCGGGGGAGGATGATGAGCAGTTCTTC.

The rearrangement joins TRBV6-5 to TRBJ1-4, with D possibly TRBD1 on 5 matching bases. The CDR3 runs 15 residues. Germline V gene data show CDR1 as MNHEY and CDR2 as SVGAGI. Trimming took off 7 bases at V and 4 bases at J, with 16 bases between the two ends. In nucleotides, the CDR3 is TGTGCCAGCAAGGCCCTAAGCGGGGGTAATGAAAAACTGTTTTTT. Translating gives CASKALSGGNEKLFF.

On this clone: This may stem from a read error, because a much larger clone lies one nucleotide away. The final CDR3 position lacks the conserved phenylalanine or tryptophan, pointing to a likely read error. The chain recombines TRBV25-1 with TRBJ1-1, with 7 nucleotides matching TRBD1. V gave up 3 bases and J gave up 3 bases; unmatched junction bases: 4. The CDR3 totals 14 residues. The germline CDR1 and CDR2 sequences are MGHDK and SYGVNS. In DNA, the CDR3 is TGTGCCAGCAGTGAGGCGACAGGGTACACTGAAGCTTTCGTT. Protein product: CASSEATGYTEAFV.

The V and J genes are TRBV6-6 and TRBJ2-2; 10 bases align to TRBD1. This CDR3 is built from 15 residues. The V gene end was trimmed by 6 bases and the J gene end by 4 bases; junction bases not matched to a gene: 5. From germline, CDR1 is MNHNY and CDR2 SVGAGI (reference sequence). CDR3 protein: CASSRQGAFTGELFF. The CDR3 bases are TGTGCCAGCAGCCGACAGGGGGCTTTCACCGGGGAGCTGTTTTTT.

This clone was recorded only once. CDR3 bases: TGTGCCAGCAGCTTGGATCCCCAGTACTACGAGCAGTACGTC. Protein product: CASSLDPQYYEQYV. This chain connects TRBV5-5 to TRBJ2-7; D not certain. CDR1 SGHKS and CDR2 YYEKEE come from the germline V gene (reference sequence). The CDR3 sequence is 14 residues long. Deletions cut 0 bases from V and 3 bases from J, with 10 bases between.

The sample holds a few counts of this clone. This chain connects TRBV11-2 to TRBJ1-2, with D perhaps TRBD1 (5 bases). The length of the CDR3 is 16 residues. Germline-derived CDR1 and CDR2 are SGHAT and FQNNGV. The V gene lost 4 bases and the J gene lost 0 bases, with 15 bases spanning the gap. CDR3 protein: CASSSPRAGSNYGYTF. The CDR3 DNA reads as TGTGCCAGCAGCTCACCCCGAGCAGGGTCTAACTATGGCTACACCTTC.

This sequence joins TRBV7-3 and TRBJ2-1; TRBD2 matches 11 bases. In germline, CDR1 is SGHTA, CDR2 FQGTGA. The V and J ends lost 5 bases and 5 bases, in that order; junction bases with no gene match: 5. The CDR3 is made up of 15 amino acids. The CDR3: CASSAPGLADNEQFF. In DNA, the CDR3 is TGTGCCAGCAGCGCACCGGGACTAGCGGACAATGAGCAGTTCTTC.